One and the same sample provided the 10 T cell receptor beta chains below, sequenced in a study of human T cells and chemical hapten exposure. TCRdb recomputed calls from the RACE reads with MiXCR, one row per CDR3 protein. Of 60,000 to 75,000 distinct CDR3 sequences in the sample, roughly 6.7% are singletons; the top ten hold 1.6%. The time point was: pre-sensitization, week 0. Treatment reported: therapeutic diphenylcyclopropenone sensitization with weekly scalp DPC. Sample: whole blood, taken in connection with sensitization to the hapten diphenylcyclopropenone (DPC). All receptors derive from a woman aged 25 to 39 with alopecia areata. Some clones in this sample may be carry-over from other donors' samples.

This clonotype has ten or more counts. This chain joins TRBV29-1 and TRBJ2-5; D unclear. Trimming removed 4 bases at V and 7 bases at J, with 19 bases between. Germline values: CDR1 SQVTM, CDR2 ANQGSEA. The CDR3 length is 14 residues. The CDR3 DNA reads TGCAGCGTTGTCGAGACCCCCGTTGCTGGGACCCAGTACTTC. This gives the protein CSVVETPVAGTQYF.

This clonotype was counted ten times or more. The V gene is TRBV29-1, the J gene TRBJ2-5; 9 bases map to TRBD1. Germline trimming cut 7 bases from V and 1 base from J; bases unmatched to any gene: 1. CDR1 SQVTM and CDR2 ANQGSEA come from the germline V gene. The CDR3 consists of 12 residues. The CDR3 DNA reads as TGCAGCGCGACAGGGGGCCAAGAGACCCAGTACTTC. It encodes CSATGGQETQYF.

This clonotype was counted many times. V gene TRBV4-2 combines with J gene TRBJ2-2; 12 positions agree with TRBD2. Germline V gives CDR1 LGHNA, CDR2 YNFKEQ. The junction had 4 bases not matched to a gene; V was cut back by 4 bases and J by 7 bases. The CDR3 extends over 15 amino acids. This CDR3 is CASSPGLAGYGELFF. CDR3 sequence (DNA): TGTGCCAGCAGCCCAGGACTAGCGGGGTACGGGGAGCTGTTTTTT.

This clonotype was detected ten times or more. This chain connects TRBV5-1 to TRBJ1-1, with no clear D. V shed 2 bases and J shed 1 base, with 9 bases lying between them. This CDR3 region has 14 residues. Germline CDR1 is SGHRS and CDR2 is YFSETQ. The DNA of the CDR3 is TGCGCCAGCAGCTTTAACGCGGAGAACACTGAAGCTTTCTTT. Protein: CASSFNAENTEAFF.

This clonotype appeared many times. V usage is TRBV2 and J usage is TRBJ2-6; TRBD2 might be the D (5 bases). The CDR3 has 13 residues. The germline CDR1 and CDR2 sequences are SNHLY and FYNNEI. The ends were cut back, 8 bases at V and 2 bases at J, with 7 bases in the middle. The CDR3 here is CASVTTGANVLTF. The CDR3 DNA reads as TGTGCCAGCGTGACTACTGGGGCCAACGTCCTGACTTTC.

This clonotype was recorded at least ten times. This sequence joins TRBV2 and TRBJ2-3; no firm D call. Germline V lookup: CDR1 SNHLY, CDR2 FYNNEI. V was trimmed by 2 bases and J by 0 bases, leaving 6 bases between them. The CDR3 has 14 residues. CDR3 in amino acids: CASSELLSTDTQYF. The DNA for the CDR3 is TGTGCCAGCAGTGAATTACTCAGCACAGATACGCAGTATTTT.

This clonotype showed up many times. The chain employs TRBV7-8 and TRBJ1-1; D is uncertain. CDR3 length: 16 residues. V lost 0 bases and J lost 2, with 13 bases in between. Per germline, CDR1 SGHVS and CDR2 FQNEAQ. CDR3 region: CASSLAYSNLNTEAFF. DNA for the CDR3: TGTGCCAGCAGCTTAGCCTACAGTAATCTAAACACTGAAGCTTTCTTT.

This clonotype was seen a few times. The chain links TRBV5-4 to TRBJ2-1; 7 positions match TRBD1. CDR1 and CDR2 from the germline V gene are SGHNT and YYREEE (reference sequence). V dropped 2 bases and J dropped 1; count of bases not matched to a gene: 12. This CDR3 spans 18 amino acids. The CDR3 reads CASSLGLHQGVSYNEQFF. The CDR3, as DNA: TGTGCCAGCAGCTTAGGGCTTCACCAGGGGGTTTCCTACAATGAGCAGTTCTTC.

This clonotype was counted many times. The rearrangement links TRBV10-3 to TRBJ1-2; no reliable D call. V lost 3 bases to trimming and J lost 7 bases, with 15 bases between them. CDR1 is ENHRY and CDR2 is SYGVKD in the germline V gene. This CDR3 comprises 14 residues. For the CDR3, the DNA is TGTGCCATCAGTGAAATCCGGCCCGCGGGTGGCTACACCTTC. Translation gives CAISEIRPAGGYTF.

This clonotype occurred many times. The chain joins TRBV3-1 to TRBJ1-3; D unclear. Germline loops: CDR1 LGHDT, CDR2 YNNKEL (reference sequence). V was clipped by 0 bases and J by 3 bases, with 3 bases between them. CDR3 length equals 13 residues. The CDR3 region has the DNA TGTGCCAGCAGCCAAGATCTTGGAAACACCATATATTTT. Its translation: CASSQDLGNTIYF.